One and the same sample provided the 10 T cell receptor beta chains below, sequenced in a study of cytomegalovirus exposure and HLA in healthy donors. The study ran its PCR with 60 Vbeta and 13 Jbeta primers. The repertoire was sequenced with immunoSEQ multiplex PCR; TCRdb's copy has only in-frame clones and lacks some. The sample carries around 150,000 clones, around 60% recorded once. Material for sequencing was PBMCs. Receptors were obtained from a woman between 55 and 75 years old in good health and CMV-seropositive.

The CDR3 coding sequence is TGTGCCAGCAGTCCGCAAAGACAGATCGGCGAGCAGTACTTC. Translating gives CASSPQRQIGEQYF. The chain couples TRBV2 to TRBJ2-7; possible D gene TRBD1, 5 bases. Trimming pared 5 bases from V and 6 bases from J, leaving 17 bases between. Germline assignment: CDR1 SNHLY and CDR2 FYNNEI. This CDR3 is built from 14 residues. Drawing the rest from reference TRBV2 and TRBJ2-7, the complete variable domain is EPEVTQTPSHQVTQMGQEVILRCVPISNHLYFYWYRQILGQKVEFLVSFYNNEISEKSEIFDDQFSVERPDGSNFTLKIRSTKLEDSAMYFCASSPQRQIGEQYFGPGTRLTVT.

Comment on this clone: An end of the junction differs from the germline gene, which may be a read error. The chain is built from TRBV7-9 and TRBJ2-7; 14 bases map to TRBD2. CDR1 SEHNR and CDR2 FQNEAQ come from the germline V gene (reference sequence). This CDR3 comprises 15 residues. Written as DNA, the CDR3 is TGTTCCAGCAGCCCCCGACTAGCGGGAGGGTACGAGCAGTACTTC. This sequence encodes CSSSPRLAGGYEQYF. The complete variable domain, with remaining parts taken from reference TRBV7-9 and TRBJ2-7, reads DTGVSQNPRHKITKRGQNVTFRCDPISEHNRLYWYRQTLGQGPEFLTYFQNEAQLEKSRLLSDRFSAERPKGSFSTLEIQRTEQGDSAMYLCSSSPRLAGGYEQYFGPGTRLTVT.

The chain joins TRBV11-2 to TRBJ2-1, with 9 bases identical to TRBD2. V was clipped by 1 base and J by 2 bases; unmatched bases: 3. CDR3 size: 16 residues. Germline V gene lookup returns CDR1 SGHAT and CDR2 FQNNGV. This CDR3 is CASSLGAGGTYNEQFF. The CDR3 DNA sequence: TGTGCCAGCAGCTTAGGAGCGGGAGGCACCTACAATGAGCAGTTCTTC.

This chain joins TRBV28 and TRBJ1-4; weak D call: TRBD1 (6 bases). CDR3 size: 14 residues. Germline values: CDR1 MDHEN, CDR2 SYDVKM. V gave up 4 bases and J gave up 6 bases, with 12 bases separating them. The CDR3 protein is CASSYQGRDEKLFF. Here the CDR3 DNA reads TGTGCCAGCAGTTATCAGGGGCGAGATGAAAAACTGTTTTTT.

The CDR3 DNA follows: TGTGCCAGCAGCTTCCGAGGGGGGAACACTGAAGCTTTCTTT. Amino acids: CASSFRGGNTEAFF. The chain employs TRBV11-1 and TRBJ1-1, with a weak D call TRBD1 (6 bases). Germline V gene data show CDR1 as SGHAT and CDR2 as FQDESV (reference sequence). The CDR3 is made up of 14 amino acids. V was clipped by 3 bases and J by 1 base, with 9 bases between them.

The chain couples TRBV7-6 to TRBJ1-4; 7 bases map to TRBD1. With 5 bases clipped from V and 2 bases from J, the junction kept 5 bases outside the gene matches. The germline CDR1 and CDR2 sequences are SGHVS and FNYEAQ. CDR3 length equals 15 residues. The CDR3 nucleotides are TGTGCCAGCAGCGTTAGACAGGGTACTAATGAAAAACTGTTTTTT. Translated: CASSVRQGTNEKLFF.

The chain joins TRBV5-6 to TRBJ2-1; 10 bases are a match to TRBD1. Trimming cost V 0 bases and J 4 bases; bases outside gene matches: 4. The length of the CDR3 is 16 residues. Germline V gene sequence: CDR1 SGHDT, CDR2 YYEEEE. CDR3 bases: TGTGCCAGCAGCTTGGAGGACAGGGGGAGGTACAATGAGCAGTTCTTC. Translating gives CASSLEDRGRYNEQFF.

This clone has only a few counts. This chain uses TRBV5-1 with TRBJ2-1; TRBD1 aligns across 7 bases. V was clipped by 6 bases and J by 4 bases; unmatched bases: 10. CDR3 length: 15 residues. CDR1 SGHRS and CDR2 YFSETQ come from the germline V gene. The CDR3, as DNA: TGCGCCAGCACCGGACCGGGACAGCTTTACAATGAGCAGTTCTTC. Its translation: CASTGPGQLYNEQFF. Full variable domain (outside the CDR3, taken from reference TRBV5-1 and TRBJ2-1): KAGVTQTPRYLIKTRGQQVTLSCSPISGHRSVSWYQQTPGQGLQFLFEYFSETQRNKGNFPGRFSGRQFSNSRSEMNVSTLELGDSALYLCASTGPGQLYNEQFFGPGTRLTVL.

This clone was seen more than once but under ten times. This chain uses TRBV21-1 with TRBJ2-3; TRBD1 is the table's D call, not checked against the DNA. TRBV21-1 is a documented pseudogene. The CDR3 is 17 residues long. The CDR3 region has the DNA TGTGCCAGCAGCAAAGGCAGGGGATTTCCTAGCACAGATACGCAGTATTTT. This sequence encodes CASSKGRGFPSTDTQYF.

This clone was recorded a few times. V and J are TRBV11-2 and TRBJ1-2; TRBD1 aligns across 8 bases. Germline V gene data show CDR1 as SGHAT and CDR2 as FQNNGV. This CDR3 has 14 amino acids. The trim removed 5 bases at V and 3 bases at J, leaving 5 bases unmatched. The CDR3 DNA reads as TGTGCCAGCAGCCCCGGACAGGGAGACTATGGCTACACCTTC. Protein sequence: CASSPGQGDYGYTF. Drawing the rest from reference TRBV11-2 and TRBJ1-2, the complete variable domain is EAGVAQSPRYKIIEKRQSVAFWCNPISGHATLYWYQQILGQGPKLLIQFQNNGVVDDSQLPKDRFSAERLKGVDSTLKIQPAKLEDSAVYLCASSPGQGDYGYTFGSGTRLTVV.